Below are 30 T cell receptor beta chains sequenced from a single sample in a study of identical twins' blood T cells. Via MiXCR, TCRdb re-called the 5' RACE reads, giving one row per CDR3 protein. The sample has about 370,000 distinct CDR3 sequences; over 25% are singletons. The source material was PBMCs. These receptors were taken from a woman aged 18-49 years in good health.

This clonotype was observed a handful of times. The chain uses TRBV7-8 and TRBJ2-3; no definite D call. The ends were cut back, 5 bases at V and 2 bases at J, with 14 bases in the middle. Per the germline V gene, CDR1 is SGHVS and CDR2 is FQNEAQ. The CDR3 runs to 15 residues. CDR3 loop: CASSPRTEPTDTQYF. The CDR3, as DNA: TGTGCCAGCAGCCCTCGTACGGAGCCCACAGATACGCAGTATTTT.

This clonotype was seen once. The CDR3 here is CASSWGTGTSVHEQFF. The CDR3 DNA sequence: TGTGCCAGCAGCTGGGGAACCGGGACTAGCGTCCATGAGCAGTTCTTC. The chain uses TRBV3-1 and TRBJ2-1; 10 bases match TRBD2. The V gene's germline CDR1 is LGHDT and CDR2 YNNKEL (reference sequence). Losses at the gene ends were 5 bases for V and 8 bases for J; bases not matched to a gene: 12. This CDR3 is 16 amino acids long.

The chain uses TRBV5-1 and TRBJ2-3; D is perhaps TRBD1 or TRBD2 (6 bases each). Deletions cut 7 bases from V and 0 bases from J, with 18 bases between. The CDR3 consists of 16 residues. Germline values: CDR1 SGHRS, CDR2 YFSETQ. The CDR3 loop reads CASGPHLGGSTDTQYF. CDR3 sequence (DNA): TGCGCCAGCGGCCCACATCTCGGGGGCAGCACAGATACGCAGTATTTT. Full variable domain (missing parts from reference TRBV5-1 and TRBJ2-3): KAGVTQTPRYLIKTRGQQVTLSCSPISGHRSVSWYQQTPGQGLQFLFEYFSETQRNKGNFPGRFSGRQFSNSRSEMNVSTLELGDSALYLCASGPHLGGSTDTQYFGPGTRLTVL.

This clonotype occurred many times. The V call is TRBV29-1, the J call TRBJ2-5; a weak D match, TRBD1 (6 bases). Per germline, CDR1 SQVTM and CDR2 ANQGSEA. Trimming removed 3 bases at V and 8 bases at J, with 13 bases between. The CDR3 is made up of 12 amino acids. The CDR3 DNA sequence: TGCAGCGTTGACGGGGACACGAGAACCCAGTACTTC. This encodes CSVDGDTRTQYF.

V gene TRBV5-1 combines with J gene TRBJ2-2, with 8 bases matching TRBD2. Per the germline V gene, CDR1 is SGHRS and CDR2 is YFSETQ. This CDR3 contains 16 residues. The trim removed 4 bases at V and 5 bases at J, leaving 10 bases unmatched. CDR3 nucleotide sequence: TGCGCCAGCAGCCAGACGAGCGGGAGAGGAACCGGGGAGCTGTTTTTT. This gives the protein CASSQTSGRGTGELFF.

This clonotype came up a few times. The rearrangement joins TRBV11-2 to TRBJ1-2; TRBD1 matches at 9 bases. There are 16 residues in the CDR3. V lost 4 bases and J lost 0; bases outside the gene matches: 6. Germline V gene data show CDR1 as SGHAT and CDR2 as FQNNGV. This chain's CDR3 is CASSSPGDRANYGYTF. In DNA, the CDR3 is TGTGCCAGCAGCTCCCCCGGGGACAGGGCTAACTATGGCTACACCTTC.

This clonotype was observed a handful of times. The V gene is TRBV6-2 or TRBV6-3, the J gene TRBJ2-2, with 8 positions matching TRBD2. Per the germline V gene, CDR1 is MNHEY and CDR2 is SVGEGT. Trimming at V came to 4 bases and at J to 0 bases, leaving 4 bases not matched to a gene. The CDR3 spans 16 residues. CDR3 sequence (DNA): TGTGCCAGCAGTTCTCCTAGCGGGCCGAACACCGGGGAGCTGTTTTTT. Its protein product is CASSSPSGPNTGELFF.

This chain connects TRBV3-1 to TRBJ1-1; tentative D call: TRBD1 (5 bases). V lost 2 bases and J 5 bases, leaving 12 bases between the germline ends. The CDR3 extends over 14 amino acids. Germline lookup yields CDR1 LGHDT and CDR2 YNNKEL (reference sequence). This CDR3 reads CASSQFRGDTEAFF. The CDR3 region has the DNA TGTGCCAGCAGCCAATTTAGAGGGGATACTGAAGCTTTCTTT. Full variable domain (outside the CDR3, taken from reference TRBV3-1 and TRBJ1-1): DTAVSQTPKYLVTQMGNDKSIKCEQNLGHDTMYWYKQDSKKFLKIMFSYNNKELIINETVPNRFSPKSPDKAHLNLHINSLELGDSAVYFCASSQFRGDTEAFFGQGTRLTVV.

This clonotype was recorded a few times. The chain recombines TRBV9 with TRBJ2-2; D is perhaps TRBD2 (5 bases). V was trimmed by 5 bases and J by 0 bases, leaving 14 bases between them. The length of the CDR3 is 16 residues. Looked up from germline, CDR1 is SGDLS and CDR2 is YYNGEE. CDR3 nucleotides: TGTGCCAGCAGTCCTCGGAGGTCGTCGAACACCGGGGAGCTGTTTTTT. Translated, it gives CASSPRRSSNTGELFF.

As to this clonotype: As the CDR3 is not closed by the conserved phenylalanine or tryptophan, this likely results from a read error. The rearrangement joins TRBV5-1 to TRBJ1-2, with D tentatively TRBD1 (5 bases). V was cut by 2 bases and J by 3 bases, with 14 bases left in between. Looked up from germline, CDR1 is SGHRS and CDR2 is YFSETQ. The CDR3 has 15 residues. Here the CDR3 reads CASSFEDITYYGYTL. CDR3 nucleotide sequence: TGCGCCAGCAGCTTCGAGGACATCACCTACTATGGCTACACCCTC.

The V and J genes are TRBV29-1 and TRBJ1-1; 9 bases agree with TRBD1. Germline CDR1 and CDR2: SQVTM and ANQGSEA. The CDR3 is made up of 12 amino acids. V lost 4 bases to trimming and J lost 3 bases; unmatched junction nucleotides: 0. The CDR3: CSVGTGDTEAFF. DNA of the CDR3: TGCAGCGTTGGGACAGGGGACACTGAAGCTTTCTTT. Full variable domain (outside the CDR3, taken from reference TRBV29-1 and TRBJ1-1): SAVISQKPSRDICQRGTSLTIQCQVDSQVTMMFWYRQQPGQSLTLIATANQGSEATYESGFVIDKFPISRPNLTFSTLTVSNMSPEDSSIYLCSVGTGDTEAFFGQGTRLTVV.

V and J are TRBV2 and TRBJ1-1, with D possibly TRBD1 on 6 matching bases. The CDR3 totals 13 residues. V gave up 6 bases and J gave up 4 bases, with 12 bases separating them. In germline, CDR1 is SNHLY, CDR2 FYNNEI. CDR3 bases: TGTGCCAGCAGACAGGGAGGGAGCACTGAAGCTTTCTTT. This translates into CASRQGGSTEAFF.

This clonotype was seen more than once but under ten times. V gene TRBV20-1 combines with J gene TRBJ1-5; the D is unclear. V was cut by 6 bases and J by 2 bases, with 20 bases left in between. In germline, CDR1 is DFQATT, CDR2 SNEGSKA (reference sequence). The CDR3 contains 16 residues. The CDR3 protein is CSAGSGILSGNQPQHF. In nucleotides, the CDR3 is TGCAGTGCAGGCTCCGGGATTCTTTCGGGCAATCAGCCCCAGCATTTT.

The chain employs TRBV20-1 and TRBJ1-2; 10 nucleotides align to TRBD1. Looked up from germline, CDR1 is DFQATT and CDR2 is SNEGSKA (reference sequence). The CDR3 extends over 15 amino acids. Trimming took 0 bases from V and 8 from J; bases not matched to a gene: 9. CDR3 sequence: CSARDWGQGFWGYTF. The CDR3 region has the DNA TGCAGTGCTAGAGATTGGGGACAGGGGTTCTGGGGCTACACCTTC.

CDR3 residues: CASRAALMNTEAFF. CDR3 nucleotides: TGTGCCAGCAGGGCAGCCCTCATGAACACTGAAGCTTTCTTT. This chain uses TRBV6-2 or TRBV6-3 with TRBJ1-1; unclear D gene. CDR3 size: 14 residues. V was cut by 6 bases and J by 0 bases, with 11 bases left in between. Germline V gene lookup returns CDR1 MNHEY and CDR2 SVGEGT.

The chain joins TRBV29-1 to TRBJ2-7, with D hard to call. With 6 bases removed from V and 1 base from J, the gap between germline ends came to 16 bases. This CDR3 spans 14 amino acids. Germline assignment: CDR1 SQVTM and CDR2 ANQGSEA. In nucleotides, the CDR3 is TGCAGCGTCGGTCGGGCCAGCTCATCCTACGAGCAGTACTTC. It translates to CSVGRASSSYEQYF.

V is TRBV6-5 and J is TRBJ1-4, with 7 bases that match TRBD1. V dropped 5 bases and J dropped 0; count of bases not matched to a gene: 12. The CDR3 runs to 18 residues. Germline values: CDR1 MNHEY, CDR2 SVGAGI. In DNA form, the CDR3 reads TGTGCCAGCAGTCAGACACCGACAGGGACCTCAACTAATGAAAAACTGTTTTTT. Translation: CASSQTPTGTSTNEKLFF.

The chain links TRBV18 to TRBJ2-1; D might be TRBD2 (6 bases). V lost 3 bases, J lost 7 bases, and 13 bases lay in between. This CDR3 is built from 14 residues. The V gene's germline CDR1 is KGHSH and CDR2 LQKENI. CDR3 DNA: TGTGCCAGCTCACCTCTCATTAGCGGAAATGAGCAGTTCTTC. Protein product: CASSPLISGNEQFF.

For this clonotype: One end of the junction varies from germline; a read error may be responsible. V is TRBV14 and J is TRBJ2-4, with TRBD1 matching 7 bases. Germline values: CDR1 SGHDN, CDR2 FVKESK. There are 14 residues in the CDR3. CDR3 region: CASSKETQGNIQYF. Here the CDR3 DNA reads TGTGCCAGCAGCAAAGAGACACAGGGGAACATTCAGTACTTC.

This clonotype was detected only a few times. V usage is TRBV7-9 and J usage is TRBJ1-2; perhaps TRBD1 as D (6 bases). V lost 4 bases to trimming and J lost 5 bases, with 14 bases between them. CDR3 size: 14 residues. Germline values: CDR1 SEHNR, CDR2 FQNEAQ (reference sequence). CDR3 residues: CASSSGGGQYGYTF. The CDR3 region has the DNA TGTGCCAGCAGCTCTGGCGGGGGGCAATATGGCTACACCTTC.

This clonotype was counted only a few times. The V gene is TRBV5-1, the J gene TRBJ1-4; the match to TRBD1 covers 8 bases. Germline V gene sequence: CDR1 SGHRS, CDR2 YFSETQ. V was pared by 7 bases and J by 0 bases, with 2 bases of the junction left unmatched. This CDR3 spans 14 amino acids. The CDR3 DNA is TGCGCCAGCGGGACAGGTGCAACTAATGAAAAACTGTTTTTT. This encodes CASGTGATNEKLFF.

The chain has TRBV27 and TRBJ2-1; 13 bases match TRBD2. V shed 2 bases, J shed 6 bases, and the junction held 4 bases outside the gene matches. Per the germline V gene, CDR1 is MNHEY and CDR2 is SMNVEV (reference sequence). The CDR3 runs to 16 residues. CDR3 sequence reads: CASSLGTSGNRNEQFF. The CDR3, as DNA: TGTGCCAGCAGTTTAGGGACTAGCGGGAACCGCAATGAGCAGTTCTTC.

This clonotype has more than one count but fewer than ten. The CDR3 sequence is CASSYASGRLSYEQYF. CDR3 bases: TGTGCCAGCAGTTACGCTAGCGGGAGGCTCTCCTACGAGCAGTACTTC. This chain joins TRBV6-6 and TRBJ2-7; 11 bases align to TRBD2. This CDR3 contains 16 residues. The junction had 3 bases not matched to a gene; V was cut back by 2 bases and J by 0 bases. The V gene's germline CDR1 is MNHNY and CDR2 SVGAGI (reference sequence).

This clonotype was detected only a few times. The CDR3 sequence is CASSLTGSRDTQYF. The CDR3 nucleotides are TGTGCCAGCTCACTAACGGGGAGTCGGGATACGCAGTATTTT. The chain carries TRBV18 and TRBJ2-3, with D perhaps TRBD2 (5 bases). CDR3 size: 14 residues. Germline values: CDR1 KGHSH, CDR2 LQKENI. Trimming stripped 4 bases from V and 6 bases from J, with 14 bases between.

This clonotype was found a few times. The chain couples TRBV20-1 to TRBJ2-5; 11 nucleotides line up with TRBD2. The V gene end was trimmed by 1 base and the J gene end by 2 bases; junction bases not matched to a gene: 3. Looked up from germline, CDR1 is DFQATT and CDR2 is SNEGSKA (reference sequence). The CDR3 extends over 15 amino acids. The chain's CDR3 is CSARVSGGAQETQYF. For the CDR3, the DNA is TGCAGTGCTAGAGTTAGCGGGGGGGCACAAGAGACCCAGTACTTC.

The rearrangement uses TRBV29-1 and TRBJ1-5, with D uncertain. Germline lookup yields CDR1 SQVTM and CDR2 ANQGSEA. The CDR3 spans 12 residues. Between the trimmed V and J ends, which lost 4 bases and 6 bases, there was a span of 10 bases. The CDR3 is CSVGHFGQPQHF. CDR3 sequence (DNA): TGCAGCGTTGGGCACTTTGGTCAGCCCCAGCATTTT.

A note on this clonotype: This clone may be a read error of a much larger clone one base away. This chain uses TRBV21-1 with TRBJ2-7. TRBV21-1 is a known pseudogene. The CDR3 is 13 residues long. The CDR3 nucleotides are TGTGCCAGCCTGATTATCAGCACCTACGAGCATTACTTC. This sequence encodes CASLIISTYEHYF.

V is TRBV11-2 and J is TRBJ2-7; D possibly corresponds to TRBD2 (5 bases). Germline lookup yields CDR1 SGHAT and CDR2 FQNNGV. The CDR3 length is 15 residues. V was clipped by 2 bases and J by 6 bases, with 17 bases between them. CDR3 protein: CASSLLRAQALEQYF. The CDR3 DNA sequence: TGTGCCAGCAGCTTACTGCGGGCCCAGGCCCTCGAGCAGTACTTC.

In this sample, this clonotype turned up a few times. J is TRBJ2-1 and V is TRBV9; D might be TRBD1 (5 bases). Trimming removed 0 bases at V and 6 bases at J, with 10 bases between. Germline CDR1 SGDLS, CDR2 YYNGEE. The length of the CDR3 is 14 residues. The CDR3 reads CASSVGTFVNEQFF. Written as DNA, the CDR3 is TGTGCCAGCAGCGTAGGGACATTTGTCAATGAGCAGTTCTTC.

DNA for the CDR3: TGCAGTGCTATCCGGGACAGGGGCACAGATACGCAGTATTTT. It codes for CSAIRDRGTDTQYF. This chain connects TRBV20-1 to TRBJ2-3; the match to TRBD1 covers 9 bases. This CDR3 is 14 amino acids long. V gave up 4 bases and J gave up 1 base; unmatched junction bases: 3. Looked up from germline, CDR1 is DFQATT and CDR2 is SNEGSKA (reference sequence).